Described below is a single T cell receptor beta chain sequence and its context. Its target is unknown. Here immunoSEQ multiplex PCR was the method, and the copy in TCRdb shows in-frame clones only, minus some. The table has about 42,000 clones, 90% seen once. This CDR3 is built from 16 residues. Deletions cut 0 bases from V and 6 bases from J, with 15 bases between. Germline lookup yields CDR1 MNHEY and CDR2 SVGAGI. A marrow graft followed busulfan-fludarabine conditioning, with cyclophosphamide on days +3 and +4. The data originate from a study of T cells after posttransplantation cyclophosphamide. Whole-study results and caveats: Recipient CMV seropositivity and CMV reactivation strongly tracked TRB clonality. Donor CD8+ memory clones often dominated recipient blood repertoires at later times. TRB overlap between skin or GI tissue T cells and blood was limited.

Specimen: PBMCs, collected less than 70 days after allogeneic stem cell transplant with posttransplant cyclophosphamide. The source is a male patient in his sixties who received an allogeneic stem cell transplant from a related donor and was CMV-positive. Some T cells may be provided by the graft donor. The rearrangement uses TRBV6-5 and TRBJ1-5; D gene uncertain. This chain's CDR3 is CASSYSKQSSGQPQHF. The CDR3 nucleotides read TGTGCCAGCAGTTACTCGAAACAGTCAAGTGGTCAGCCCCAGCATTTT.